This T cell receptor beta chain was documented in a study of regulatory T cells in long-lasting Graves disease. Notes on the study in general: Analyses excluded thyroid tissue, covering peripheral blood alone. Sharing of public clonotypes was greater in persistent patients (around 2,500) than in new patients (around 1,000). TRBV28, TRBJ1-2 and TRBJ2-5 emerged as the favored segments in persistent disease.

This clonotype showed up just a few times. Its matching antigen is unknown. Time point in this sample: persistent/refractory GD, antithyroid drugs over 5 years with positive TRAb. From RNA extracted from PBMCs, the TCR library was made. Arm-PCR with iRepertoire HTBI primers amplified the CDR3 regions for these TCR beta libraries. The authors' processing: Across the samples, identification revealed approximately 66 TRBV and 13 to 15 TRBJ segments. In TCRdb, the multiplex PCR reads were re-called with MiXCR into one record per CDR3 protein. These V and J calls are TCRdb output, not the study's own analysis. Counted here are fewer than 600,000 distinct CDR3 sequences, about 20% occurring once; the ten biggest clones make up around 12%. V was cut by 2 bases and J by 4 bases, with 14 bases left in between. In germline, CDR1 is LNHDA, CDR2 SQIVND (reference sequence). The CDR3 is 15 residues long.

J is TRBJ1-1 and V is TRBV19; D gene uncertain. This clonotype was obtained from a female donor with Graves disease. Sequenced material: peripheral blood mononuclear cells (PBMCs), taken when the disease was refractory, from a patient treated with antithyroid drugs. The CDR3 DNA sequence: TGTGCCAGTAGTATACCCTACTTGGAAGTCACTGAAGCTTTCTTT. Translating it yields CASSIPYLEVTEAFF.